This passage covers 15 T cell receptor beta chains from one sample sequenced in a study of blood T cell repertoires in COVID-19. Sequencing was performed with immunoSEQ multiplex PCR; in TCRdb, only in-frame clones are kept and a portion is missing. The table lists fewer than 300,000 clones, approximately 86% of them singletons. Sequenced sample: peripheral blood. The receptors originated from a man aged 18 to 30 with active or convalescent COVID-19.

This clone was seen once. The genes are TRBV7-3 and TRBJ2-1, with unresolved D. CDR3 length: 15 residues. CDR1 is SGHTA, CDR2 FQGTGA, per germline. V was shortened by 2 bases and J by 2 bases, with 10 bases between the two germline ends. This CDR3 reads CASSLLGTAYNEQFF. For the CDR3, the DNA is TGTGCCAGCAGCTTATTGGGTACAGCCTACAATGAGCAGTTCTTC.

The rearrangement joins TRBV5-4 to TRBJ1-1; possible D gene TRBD1, 5 bases. The CDR3 spans 15 residues. CDR1 is SGHNT, CDR2 YYREEE, per germline (reference sequence). V lost 4 bases and J 3 bases, leaving 16 bases between the germline ends. CDR3 in amino acids: CASSPQGGGYTEAFF. The CDR3 DNA reads as TGTGCCAGCAGCCCCCAAGGCGGGGGTTACACTGAAGCTTTCTTT.

This chain links TRBV29-1 with TRBJ1-1; D not resolved. The CDR3 is 11 residues long. Germline V gene lookup returns CDR1 SQVTM and CDR2 ANQGSEA. The V gene lost 5 bases and the J gene lost 8 bases, with 12 bases spanning the gap. DNA for the CDR3: TGCAGCGTTCAGGAAACTTCCGAAGCTTTCTTT. Amino acids: CSVQETSEAFF.

A single count supports this clone. Different DNA sequences within this sample yield the same CDR3. The J gene is TRBJ1-1, the V gene TRBV5-1; D not certain. The CDR3 is made up of 13 amino acids. V was pared by 0 bases and J by 4 bases, with 7 bases between. Germline CDR1 SGHRS, CDR2 YFSETQ. The CDR3 loop is CASSLGGGTEAFF. The CDR3 DNA sequence: TGCGCCAGCAGCTTGGGGGGAGGCACTGAAGCTTTCTTT.

CDR3: CASSLGLAQFF. The CDR3 region has the DNA TGCGCCAGCAGCCTGGGACTAGCGCAGTTCTTC. This chain joins TRBV4-1 and TRBJ2-1; 9 nucleotides align to TRBD2. This CDR3 has 11 residues. V trimming: 4 bases; J trimming: 12 bases; junction bases outside the gene matches: 1. Germline CDR1 and CDR2: MGHRA and YSYEKL.

The CDR3 sequence is CASSFLDKRSYEQYF. DNA of the CDR3: TGTGCCAGCAGCTTCCTGGACAAACGCTCCTACGAGCAGTACTTC. The chain recombines TRBV6-2 or TRBV6-3 with TRBJ2-7; possible D gene TRBD1, 5 bases. Germline lookup yields CDR1 MNHEY and CDR2 SVGEGT. V lost 6 bases and J lost 0, with 15 bases in between. The CDR3 is 15 amino acids.

This clone was seen more than once but under ten times. This chain links TRBV3-1 (or the pseudogene TRBV3-2) with TRBJ2-1, with 9 bases lining up with TRBD2. The V segment lost 3 bases and the J segment 7 bases; nucleotides outside the gene matches: 10. This CDR3 has 16 amino acids. Germline V gives CDR1 LGHDT, CDR2 YNNKEL (reference sequence). The CDR3 is CASSQIERGAFNEQFF. The DNA for the CDR3 is TGTGCCAGCAGCCAGATCGAGCGGGGGGCCTTTAATGAGCAGTTCTTC.

The rearrangement uses TRBV27 and TRBJ1-2; 7 bases align to TRBD1. The CDR3 has 13 amino acids. Germline V lookup: CDR1 MNHEY, CDR2 SMNVEV (reference sequence). V trimming: 4 bases; J trimming: 7 bases; junction bases outside the gene matches: 6. The CDR3 loop is CASSSQGMRGYTF. CDR3 sequence (DNA): TGTGCCAGCAGTTCACAGGGGATGCGTGGCTACACCTTC.

This chain joins TRBV4-1 and TRBJ2-1; possible D gene TRBD2, 7 bases. CDR3 length: 17 amino acids. The germline CDR1 and CDR2 sequences are MGHRA and YSYEKL. V lost 4 bases and J 4 bases, leaving 20 bases between the germline ends. The CDR3 loop reads CASSPSLTGGEYNEQFF. DNA for the CDR3: TGCGCCAGCAGCCCGTCGTTGACGGGGGGCGAATACAATGAGCAGTTCTTC.

With respect to this clone: Different DNA sequences within this sample yield the same CDR3. This chain links TRBV4-3 with TRBJ1-3, with 9 bases that match TRBD1. CDR3 length: 15 amino acids. The germline V gene has CDR1 LGHNA and CDR2 YSLEER. V shed 1 base and J 2 bases; nucleotides not matched to a gene: 0. CDR3 loop: CASSQGTGAGNTIYF. CDR3 DNA: TGCGCCAGCAGCCAAGGGACAGGGGCTGGAAACACCATATATTTT.

The sample holds a few counts of this clone. The V gene is TRBV9, the J gene TRBJ2-7; 7 bases agree with TRBD1. The CDR3 has 16 residues. V dropped 0 bases and J dropped 7; count of bases not matched to a gene: 13. Germline V gene data show CDR1 as SGDLS and CDR2 as YYNGEE. The CDR3 DNA sequence: TGTGCCAGCAGCGTAGGAGGGGAGAGGGGGCGCCGGGAGCAGTACTTC. This codes for CASSVGGERGRREQYF.

The rearrangement joins TRBV4-3 to TRBJ1-1; D gene unclear. Germline CDR1 is LGHNA and CDR2 is YSLEER. This CDR3 is 13 amino acids long. The V end was cut by 6 bases, the J end by 1 base, with 9 bases between. CDR3 coding DNA: TGCGCCAGCAGGCGGAACTGGAACACTGAAGCTTTCTTT. It encodes CASRRNWNTEAFF.

This chain uses TRBV5-1 with TRBJ2-5; perhaps TRBD2 as D (6 bases). Deletions cut 4 bases from V and 7 bases from J, with 20 bases between. Germline-derived CDR1 and CDR2 are SGHRS and YFSETQ. The CDR3 covers 15 residues. CDR3: CASSPRDGGLLTQYF. The CDR3 region has the DNA TGCGCCAGCAGCCCCCGGGACGGGGGTTTACTGACCCAGTACTTC.

The genes are TRBV2 and TRBJ2-1; a possible D gene is TRBD1 (5 bases). CDR3 length: 13 residues. V was pared by 3 bases and J by 5 bases, with 8 bases between. Germline values: CDR1 SNHLY, CDR2 FYNNEI. The CDR3 spells CASSEGQNNEQFF. CDR3 nucleotide sequence: TGTGCCAGCAGTGAGGGGCAGAACAATGAGCAGTTCTTC.

The CDR3 DNA sequence: TGTGCCAGCAGCCAAGATTACGGTCAGCCCCAGCATTTT. It yields the protein CASSQDYGQPQHF. V gene TRBV14 combines with J gene TRBJ1-5; D not certain. Trimming shortened V by 0 bases and J by 6 bases, and 6 bases separated the two germline ends. The CDR3 length is 13 residues. CDR1 and CDR2 from the germline V gene are SGHDN and FVKESK.